This T cell receptor beta chain was obtained from a study of CD8+ T cells in alopecia areata. About the research overall: Recipient mice, roughly 7-11-week-old female C3H/HeJ animals, received skin from roughly 6-13-month-old C3H/HeJ graft donors with spontaneous alopecia.

RNA extraction was followed by reverse transcription into cDNA, which acted as the sequencing template. Assay: immunoSEQ multiplex PCR; the TCRdb copy retains only in-frame clones and omits some. This record lists about 270,000 clones, none seen once only, and the top ten clones contain 1.2%. V was shortened by 3 bases and J by 0 bases, with 14 bases between the two germline ends. There are 16 residues in the CDR3. The germline V gene encodes CDR1 LGHDT and CDR2 YNNKQL (reference sequence). Cells pooled from cutaneous lymph nodes were sorted on CD4, CD8alpha, NKG2D, NKG2ACE and other markers. In its sample, this clone was seen a few times. Mouse names are used for the genes. The read halts 4 residues ahead of the CDR3 end, with the missing end drawn from the germline J gene.

This chain connects TRBV4 to TRBJ1-2; tentative D call: TRBD1 (5 bases). Sequenced: CD4+ T cells sorted from a lymph node. This sequence was found in a C3H/HeJ mouse with alopecia areata. The strain's MHC: H2-k. CDR3: CASSYPRTSANSDYTF. Partial CDR3 DNA: TGTGCCAGCAGCTACCCCCGGACATCTGCAAACTCC.